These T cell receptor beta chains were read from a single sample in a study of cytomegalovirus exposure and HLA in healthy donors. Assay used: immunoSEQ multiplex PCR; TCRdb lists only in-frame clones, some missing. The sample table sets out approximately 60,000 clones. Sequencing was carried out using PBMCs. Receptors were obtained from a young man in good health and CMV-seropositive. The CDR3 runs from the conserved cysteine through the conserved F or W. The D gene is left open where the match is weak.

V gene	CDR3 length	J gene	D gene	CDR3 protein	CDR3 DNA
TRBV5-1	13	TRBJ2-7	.	CASSFLEAYEQYF	TGCGCCAGCAGCTTTCTGGAGGCCTACGAGCAGTACTTC
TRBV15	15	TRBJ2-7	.	CATSIGGGNSYEQYF	TGTGCCACCTCTATCGGCGGGGGCAACTCCTACGAGCAGTACTTC
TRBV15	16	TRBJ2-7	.	CATSRDLGGSNDEQYF	TGTGCCACCAGCAGAGATCTAGGTGGGAGTAACGACGAGCAGTACTTC
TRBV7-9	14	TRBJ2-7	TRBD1	CASSFRDRSYEQYF	TGTGCCAGCAGCTTTCGGGACAGGTCCTACGAGCAGTACTTC
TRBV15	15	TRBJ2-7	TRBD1	CATSRGTGGAYEQYF	TGTGCCACCAGCAGAGGGACAGGGGGCGCCTACGAGCAGTACTTC
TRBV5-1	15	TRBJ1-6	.	CASSGSGYRDSPLHF	TGCGCCAGCAGCGGGAGCGGCTATAGGGATTCACCCCTCCACTTT
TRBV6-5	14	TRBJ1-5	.	CAAGSRVSNQPQHF	TGTGCCGCTGGATCTCGGGTTAGCAATCAGCCCCAGCATTTT
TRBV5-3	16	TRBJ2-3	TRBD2	CARSLKTSVLQDTQYF	TGTGCCAGAAGCTTAAAGACTAGCGTTTTACAAGATACGCAGTATTTT
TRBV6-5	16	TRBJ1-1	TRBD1	CASSFLLQGANTEAFF	TGTGCCAGCAGTTTCCTCCTCCAGGGGGCGAACACTGAAGCTTTCTTT
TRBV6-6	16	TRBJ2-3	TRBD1	CATQNLYQGVGDTQYF	TGTGCCACCCAAAACTTATACCAGGGGGTGGGAGATACGCAGTATTTT
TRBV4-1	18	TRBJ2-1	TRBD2	CASSPRASGGQWGDEQFF	TGCGCCAGCAGCCCCCGGGCTAGCGGGGGACAATGGGGCGATGAGCAGTTCTTC
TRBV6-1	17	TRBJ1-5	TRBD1	CASSAPLRDRINQHQHF	TGTGCCAGCAGTGCCCCCCTCCGGGACAGAATAAATCAGCACCAGCATTTT
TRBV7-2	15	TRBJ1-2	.	CASSQGTGQSYGYTF	TGTGCCAGCAGCCAGGGGACGGGGCAAAGCTATGGCTACACCTTC
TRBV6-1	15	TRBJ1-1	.	CASTLGRSGNTEAFF	TGTGCCAGCACCTTAGGGAGGAGTGGGAACACTGAAGCTTTCTTT
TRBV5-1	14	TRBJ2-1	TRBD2	CASSFLAENNEQFF	TGCGCCAGCAGCTTTCTAGCGGAAAACAATGAGCAGTTCTTC
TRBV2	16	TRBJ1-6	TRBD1	CASRTGVSSYNSPLHF	TGTGCCAGCAGGACAGGGGTTAGCTCCTATAATTCACCCCTACACTTT
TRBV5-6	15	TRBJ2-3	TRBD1	CASSTDRASTDTQYF	TGTGCCAGCAGCACGGACAGGGCAAGCACAGATACGCAGTATTTT
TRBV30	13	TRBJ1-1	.	CAWSISVNTEAFF	TGTGCCTGGAGTATCTCGGTGAACACTGAAGCTTTCTTT
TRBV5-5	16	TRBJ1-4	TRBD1	CASRVNPGQGGEKLFF	TGTGCCAGCCGCGTCAACCCGGGACAGGGGGGGGAAAAACTGTTTTTT
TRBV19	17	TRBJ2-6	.	CASSFRLWSSGANVLTF	TGTGCCAGTAGTTTCAGACTTTGGAGCTCTGGGGCCAACGTCCTGACTTTC
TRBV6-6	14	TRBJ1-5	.	CASSYSGGAQPQHF	TGTGCCAGCAGTTACTCAGGGGGAGCCCAGCCCCAGCATTTT
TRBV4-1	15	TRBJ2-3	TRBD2	CASRHGLAGTDTQYF	TGCGCCAGCCGCCACGGACTAGCGGGGACGGATACGCAGTATTTT
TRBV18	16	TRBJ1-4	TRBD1	CASSPNSGTGAEKLFF	TGTGCCAGCTCACCGAACTCCGGGACAGGGGCAGAAAAACTGTTTTTT
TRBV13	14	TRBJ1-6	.	CASSPGTDYSPLHF	TGTGCCAGCAGCCCCGGGACGGACTATTCACCCCTACACTTT
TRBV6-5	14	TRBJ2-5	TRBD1	CASSITGGQETQYF	TGTGCCAGCAGTATAACAGGGGGCCAAGAGACCCAGTACTTC
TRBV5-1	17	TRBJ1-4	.	CASSLTSGVSGSEKLFF	TGCGCCAGCAGCTTGACGTCGGGGGTCTCTGGATCTGAAAAACTGTTTTTT
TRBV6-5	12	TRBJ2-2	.	CASSFGTGELFF	TGTGCCAGCAGTTTCGGGACCGGGGAGCTGTTTTTT
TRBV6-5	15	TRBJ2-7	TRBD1	CASSPGTGPSYEQYF	TGTGCCAGCAGCCCCGGGACAGGTCCTTCCTACGAGCAGTACTTC
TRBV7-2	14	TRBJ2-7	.	CASSRHEGAYEQYF	TGTGCCAGCAGCCGACATGAGGGGGCCTACGAGCAGTACTTC
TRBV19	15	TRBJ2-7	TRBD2	CASSIGSGRAYEQYF	TGTGCCAGTAGTATAGGAAGCGGGAGGGCTTACGAGCAGTACTTC
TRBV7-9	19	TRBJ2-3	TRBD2	CASSIMLGQSSGSTDTQYF	TGTGCCAGCAGCATAATGCTGGGACAATCTAGCGGGAGCACAGATACGCAGTATTTT
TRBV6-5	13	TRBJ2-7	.	CASTQGPSYEQYF	TGTGCCAGCACGCAGGGGCCCTCCTACGAGCAGTACTTC
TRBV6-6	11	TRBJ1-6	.	CASKNNSHLHF	TGTGCCAGCAAGAATAATTCACACCTCCACTTT
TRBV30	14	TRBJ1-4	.	CAWSVGHTNEKLFF	TGTGCCTGGAGTGTAGGACATACTAATGAAAAACTGTTTTTT
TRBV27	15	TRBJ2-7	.	CASRARGEGAYEQYF	TGTGCCAGCAGGGCTAGGGGGGAGGGAGCCTACGAGCAGTACTTC
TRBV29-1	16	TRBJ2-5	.	CSVEFSVHRRGETQYF	TGCAGCGTTGAATTCTCGGTTCACCGAAGAGGAGAGACCCAGTACTTC
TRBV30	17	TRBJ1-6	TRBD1	CAWSAGTGVRNNSPLHF	TGTGCCTGGAGTGCCGGGACAGGGGTGAGGAATAATTCACCCCTCCACTTT
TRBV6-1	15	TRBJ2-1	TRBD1	CASSRGQGIYNEQFF	TGTGCCAGCAGTCGGGGACAGGGAATATACAATGAGCAGTTCTTC
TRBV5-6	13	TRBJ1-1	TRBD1	CASSLQGVTEAFF	TGTGCCAGCAGCTTACAGGGGGTCACTGAAGCTTTCTTT
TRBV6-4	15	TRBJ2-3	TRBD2	CASSDTSGATDTQYF	TGTGCCAGCAGTGACACTAGCGGGGCCACAGATACGCAGTATTTT
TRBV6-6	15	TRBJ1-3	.	CAAAPDLRTGNTIYF	TGTGCCGCTGCCCCCGACCTGCGGACTGGAAACACCATATATTTT
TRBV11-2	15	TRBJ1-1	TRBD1	CASSLAGQGNTEAFF	TGTGCCAGCAGCTTAGCGGGACAGGGGAACACTGAAGCTTTCTTT
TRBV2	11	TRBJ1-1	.	CASNGGIEAFF	TGTGCCAGCAACGGGGGTATAGAAGCTTTCTTT